The source of this T cell receptor beta chain is a study of cytomegalovirus exposure and HLA in healthy donors. Findings and caveats of the study: There were some 150 TCR beta chains listed as cytomegalovirus-associated.

Of note for this clone: Antigen: not known.

The method was immunoSEQ multiplex PCR; TCRdb's version includes in-frame clones alone and lacks a portion of them. This table holds roughly 260,000 clones, nearly 90% found once. With 3 bases clipped from V and 1 base from J, the junction kept 0 bases outside the gene matches. Per germline, CDR1 KGHSH and CDR2 LQKENI. This CDR3 region has 14 residues. It was the approximately 130-subject validation cohort, separate from the approximately 680-subject first cohort, to which the donors belonged. V is TRBV18 and J is TRBJ2-5, with 9 positions matching TRBD1. The sequence was collected from a young woman in good health and CMV-seronegative. What was sequenced was PBMCs. In DNA, the CDR3 is TGTGCCAGCTCACCGACAGGGGGCCAAGAGACCCAGTACTTC. Its translation is CASSPTGGQETQYF.